These T cell receptor beta chains were read from a single sample in a study of early T cells in non-severe SARS-CoV-2 infection. TCRdb passed the 5' RACE reads through MiXCR, listing each CDR3 protein once. The top ten hold roughly 1.3% of the sample, which has about 99,000 distinct CDR3 sequences, 16% seen once. What was sequenced was whole blood. These receptors were taken from an adult who was a healthcare worker with PCR-confirmed SARS-CoV-2 infection or an uninfected control (not recorded which). Each CDR3 is given with its conserved first and last residue. D genes are given only for firm matches. Clone size, where shown, is once, few, many, or a class for clones that have expanded.

TRBV28	13	many	.	TRBJ1-2	CASSLGQGYGYTF	TGTGCCAGCAGCTTAGGGCAGGGCTATGGCTACACCTTC
TRBV28	11	.	.	TRBJ1-1	CASSLGPRAFF	TGTGCCAGCAGTTTAGGCCCCAGGGCTTTCTTT
TRBV19	14	many	.	TRBJ2-1	CASGDRGSYNEQFF	TGTGCCAGTGGGGATCGGGGCTCCTACAATGAGCAGTTCTTC
TRBV27	15	few	.	TRBJ1-2	CASSLRAAANYGYTF	TGTGCCAGCAGTTTAAGGGCCGCAGCGAACTATGGCTACACCTTC
TRBV29-1	11	.	.	TRBJ1-1	CSVGSGVAAFF	TGCAGCGTTGGGTCAGGGGTAGCAGCTTTCTTT
TRBV4-2	17	few	TRBD2	TRBJ2-1	CASSQRLAESSYNEQFF	TGTGCCAGCAGCCAAAGACTAGCGGAAAGCTCCTACAATGAGCAGTTCTTC
TRBV2	18	.	TRBD2	TRBJ2-2	CASTSGTSGGTNTGELFF	TGTGCCAGCACGTCCGGGACTAGCGGGGGCACGAACACCGGGGAGCTGTTTTTT
TRBV6-6	17	few	.	TRBJ2-7	CASSYSILGGIAYEQYF	TGTGCCAGCAGTTACTCGATCTTAGGCGGGATCGCCTACGAGCAGTACTTC
TRBV12-3/TRBV12-4	17	.	.	TRBJ2-2	CASSRTDIRVSAGELFF	TGTGCCAGCAGCCGAACGGACATAAGGGTCTCTGCCGGGGAGCTGTTTTTT
TRBV28	16	few	.	TRBJ1-4	CASSSGGAGDNEKLFF	TGTGCCAGCAGTTCCGGGGGGGCAGGGGATAATGAAAAACTGTTTTTT
TRBV6-2/TRBV6-3	14	few	TRBD1	TRBJ2-5	CASSDRDGQETQYF	TGTGCCAGCAGTGACAGGGATGGGCAAGAGACCCAGTACTTC
TRBV18	13	.	.	TRBJ1-5	CASSPNSNQPQHF	TGTGCCAGCTCACCAAATAGCAATCAGCCCCAGCATTTT
TRBV6-1	15	.	.	TRBJ1-2	CASSDGLWGNYGYTF	TGTGCCAGCAGTGACGGGCTTTGGGGTAACTATGGCTACACCTTC
TRBV7-2	14	.	.	TRBJ1-5	CASSLRQGSQPQHF	TGTGCCAGCAGCTTACGCCAGGGCAGTCAGCCCCAGCATTTT
TRBV9	15	.	.	TRBJ2-3	CASSVGGSGTDTQYF	TGTGCCAGCAGCGTCGGGGGAAGTGGGACAGATACGCAGTATTTT
TRBV7-9	14	.	.	TRBJ2-7	CASSYGGTSYEQYF	TGTGCCAGCAGTTATGGTGGGACTTCCTACGAGCAGTACTTC
TRBV29-1	14	.	TRBD1	TRBJ2-2	CSGGQGTNTGELFF	TGCAGCGGAGGACAGGGGACGAACACCGGGGAGCTGTTTTTT